This T cell receptor beta chain was sequenced for a study of T-cell memory formation after mild COVID-19 (dated by TCRdb to the early 2020s). For the study in its entirety: TCR sequence clusters from the two donors were found to be largely donor specific. The cohort comprised two young, previously healthy adult volunteers, one female and one male. T-cell clones expanding and contracting after mild COVID-19 in two donors were tracked by longitudinal TCRalpha and TCRbeta repertoire sequencing.

Ficoll-Paque density gradient centrifugation was the method used to isolate PBMCs. As to this clonotype: Its antigen has not been determined. Base qualities are not at hand, and no much larger clone is one base apart.

The sequencer was an Illumina NovaSeq 6000. TCRalpha and TCRbeta cDNA libraries were built by 5'RACE with constant-segment primers, adding sample barcodes and unique molecular identifiers. RNA was extracted from every sample with Trizol reagent. Library amplification was performed in two PCR steps, and a second sample barcode and Illumina TruSeq adapters were introduced in the second step. The libraries were sequenced on an Illumina NovaSeq using 2 x 150 bp paired-end reads. The authors processed their data as follows. The reads were demultiplexed and collapsed into UMI-guided consensus sequences using migec v1.2.7. With mixcr v2.1.11, UMI consensuses were aligned to TRA and TRB V and J templates and assembled into clonotypes. A clonotype was counted as expanded or contracted only if both edgeR and NoisET called the change significant, with noise models trained on biological replicates. For edgeR calls, the cutoffs were a false discovery rate-adjusted p below 0.01 and a log2 fold-change threshold of 1. PCA with hierarchical clustering of max-normalized trajectories of the 1000 most abundant clonotypes was used as exploratory dynamics analysis. Each responding clone was given a CD4 or CD8 phenotype based on the CD4+ and CD8+ repertoires, which had been sequenced separately. TCRdb trimmed the raw reads at Q25, called clones with MiXCR and kept productive beta chains. Rows are unified per CDR3 protein, each entry keeping the most common DNA and genes. None of the V and J calls come from the authors' own analysis; TCRdb made them. The sample table holds some 130,000 distinct CDR3 sequences, of which about 16% were seen once. The biggest ten clones account for over 11% of the sample.

On the study overall, not on this receptor specifically: Some responding clones were found in pre-infection memory, which suggests that pre-existing cross-reactive memory T cells took part in the SARS-CoV-2 response. SARS-CoV-2 specificity of the second-wave clones peaking on day 37 was not confirmed. Balanced CD4/CD8 phenotypes were observed for clones contracting from day 15 to 85, whereas a bias towards CD4+ was observed for a second wave of clones expanding from day 15 to 37. Contracting CD4+ clones were located mainly in the CM and EM memory subsets, whereas CD8+ clones were found to be enriched in EMRA. The study included only a couple of mild cases, and larger cohorts that include severe cases with pre-infection samples were judged to be necessary.

The sequence was obtained from an adult woman who had mild COVID-19 (a few samples of this study predate the infection). The sample titles of this study are shuffled in the database, so cell type and time point are left out; the donor was told from shared clones. Sequenced sample: PBMCs or a T cell subset sorted from them (not recorded which).

The DNA is TGTGCCAGCAGACCACCCGGGGGAGGCACCGGGGAGCTGTTTTTT. Its translation reads: CASRPPGGGTGELFF. This receptor chain uses TRBV7-9 and TRBJ2-2; the D gene is possibly TRBD2, with 6 bases matching. The germline V gene (reference sequence) sets CDR1 to SEHNR and CDR2 to FQNEAQ. V lost 6 bases and J lost 4 bases; the stretch between them is 15 bases long. The CDR3 goes from the cysteine to the phenylalanine over 15 residues. Just CDR3 DNA is preserved here, 45 bases in frame from base 1.